The 29 T cell receptor beta chains listed next were all sequenced from one sample in a study of T cells in Graves' hyperthyroidism and ophthalmopathy. RNA transcripts yielded amplified TCR beta CDR3 regions. A first-round RT-PCR of the TCR CDR3 used the HTBI primer set. MiXCR was run by TCRdb on the multiplex PCR reads, yielding one entry per CDR3 protein. The data hold 560,000 or so distinct CDR3 sequences, with about 45% observed a single time. Sequenced: peripheral blood or thyroid tissue (not recorded which). These TCRs come from a woman younger than 35 with Graves' hyperthyroidism.

At least ten counts were recorded for this clonotype. The chain joins TRBV2 to TRBJ1-5; TRBD1 matches 10 bases. Trimming at V came to 6 bases and at J to 3 bases, leaving 5 bases not matched to a gene. This CDR3 contains 15 residues. Germline lookup yields CDR1 SNHLY and CDR2 FYNNEI. The CDR3 loop reads CASSPGTGANQPQHF. CDR3 sequence (DNA): TGTGCCAGCAGCCCCGGGACAGGGGCCAATCAGCCCCAGCATTTT.

This clonotype occurred many times. CDR3 protein: CASSEIRTDTIYF. The CDR3 nucleotides are TGTGCCAGCAGCGAAATAAGGACAGACACCATATATTTT. The V gene is TRBV6-5, the J gene TRBJ1-3; the D gene is possibly TRBD1 (6 bases). This CDR3 is built from 13 residues. V was pared by 6 bases and J by 8 bases, with 14 bases between. CDR1 and CDR2 (germline): MNHEY, SVGAGI.

The gene calls are TRBV11-1 and TRBJ2-3, with 9 bases lining up with TRBD2. Per the germline V gene, CDR1 is SGHAT and CDR2 is FQDESV (reference sequence). This CDR3 region has 15 residues. V was pared by 5 bases and J by 11 bases, with 14 bases of the junction left unmatched. CDR3 loop: CASSLTSGVDNEQYF. The CDR3 DNA reads as TGTGCCAGCAGCCTGACTAGCGGAGTGGACAATGAGCAGTATTTT. The complete variable domain, with remaining parts taken from reference TRBV11-1 and TRBJ2-3, reads EAEVAQSPRYKITEKSQAVAFWCDPISGHATLYWYRQILGQGPELLVQFQDESVVDDSQLPKDRFSAERLKGVDSTLKIQPAELGDSAMYLCASSLTSGVDNEQYFGPGTRLTVL.

In DNA form, the CDR3 reads TGTGCCACCAGCTCTAGGACAGGGGCCAACGTCCTGACTTTC. Encoded protein: CATSSRTGANVLTF. The rearrangement joins TRBV15 to TRBJ2-6; TRBD1 is a possible D gene (5 bases). CDR1 and CDR2 (germline): LNHNV, YYDKDF (reference sequence). The ends were cut back, 5 bases at V and 4 bases at J, with 9 bases in the middle. The CDR3 length is 14 residues.

CDR3 loop: CASSLGPSGTGELFF. CDR3 DNA sequence: TGTGCCAGCAGCTTAGGGCCTAGCGGAACCGGGGAGCTGTTTTTT. V usage is TRBV7-2 and J usage is TRBJ2-2, with 7 bases that match TRBD2. Trimming removed 1 base from V and 5 bases from J; junction bases left unmatched: 4. This CDR3 has 15 residues. Germline V gene lookup returns CDR1 SGHTA and CDR2 FQGNSA.

The chain employs TRBV29-1 and TRBJ1-5; D is possibly TRBD1 (6 bases). Germline values: CDR1 SQVTM, CDR2 ANQGSEA. The CDR3 is 13 residues long. Trimming took off 8 bases at V and 7 bases at J, with 18 bases between the two ends. CDR3 residues: CSLDGTPRQPQHF. The DNA for the CDR3 is TGCAGCTTGGACGGGACACCGAGACAGCCCCAGCATTTT.

The V gene is TRBV10-3, the J gene TRBJ1-1; 7 bases fit TRBD1. Germline CDR1 and CDR2: ENHRY and SYGVKD. The CDR3 totals 12 residues. The CDR3 DNA reads as TGTGCTAGAGAGCCAGGGGGCACTGAAGCTTTCTTT. Translated, it gives CAREPGGTEAFF.

As concerns this clonotype: One base away lies a much larger clone, so this may be a sequencing read error. This sequence joins TRBV6-5 and TRBJ1-2; D remains ambiguous. CDR3 length: 14 amino acids. Germline assignment: CDR1 MNHEY and CDR2 SVGAGI. The CDR3 loop reads CAISYSIANGGYTF. CDR3 in DNA: TGTGCCATCAGTTACTCGATTGCCAATGGTGGCTACACCTTC.

In this sample, this clonotype turned up many times. The rearrangement links TRBV20-1 to TRBJ1-6; 8 nucleotides align to TRBD1. Germline-derived CDR1 and CDR2 are DFQATT and SNEGSKA (reference sequence). This CDR3 has 13 residues. V was clipped by 6 bases and J by 7 bases; unmatched bases: 5. The CDR3 protein is CSAMDRANSPLHF. The CDR3 coding sequence is TGCAGTGCCATGGACAGGGCGAATTCACCCCTCCACTTT.

Points on this clonotype: A read error may explain this, as a much larger clone is one base away. The chain recombines TRBV24-1 with TRBJ2-5, with D unresolved. This CDR3 has 14 residues. Germline V CDR1 and CDR2: KGHDR, SFDVKD. CDR3 sequence: CATSDQGLEETQHF. For the CDR3, the DNA is TGTGCCACCAGTGATCAAGGCTTAGAAGAGACCCAGCACTTC.

This clonotype was found many times. The CDR3 nucleotides are TGTGCCAGCAGTGGCCCGGAGGGGGGACCTAACTATGGCTACACCTTC. Its protein is CASSGPEGGPNYGYTF. The chain combines TRBV25-1 with TRBJ1-2; tentatively, D is TRBD1 (6 bases). This CDR3 has 16 residues. The V end was cut by 4 bases, the J end by 0 bases, with 15 bases between. Germline V gene lookup returns CDR1 MGHDK and CDR2 SYGVNS.

The chain links TRBV24-1 to TRBJ2-7, with 11 bases lining up with TRBD1. The CDR3 is made up of 14 amino acids. Germline-derived CDR1 and CDR2 are KGHDR and SFDVKD. Unmatched junction bases numbered 6, after V lost 5 bases and J lost 7 bases. Written as DNA, the CDR3 is TGTGCCACCAGTGCGGGACAGGGGGTGGATGAGCAGTACTTC. Translating gives CATSAGQGVDEQYF.

This chain links TRBV25-1 with TRBJ2-3; 9 positions agree with TRBD2. The CDR3 is 15 residues long. Germline V lookup: CDR1 MGHDK, CDR2 SYGVNS. The trim removed 3 bases at V and 0 bases at J, leaving 1 base unmatched. CDR3 DNA sequence: TGTGCCAGCAGTGACACTAGCGGGAGCACAGATACGCAGTATTTT. Encoded protein: CASSDTSGSTDTQYF.

This chain links TRBV11-2 with TRBJ1-4, with TRBD1 as a possible D gene (5 bases). Germline V CDR1 and CDR2: SGHAT, FQNNGV. The length of the CDR3 is 14 residues. Trimming took 4 bases from V and 8 from J, leaving 14 bases between them. For the CDR3, the DNA is TGTGCCAGCAGCTCCCTAGCAGGGTGGGAAAAACTGTTTTTT. Protein: CASSSLAGWEKLFF. The full variable domain, in which reference TRBV11-2 and TRBJ1-4 provide the parts outside the CDR3, is EAGVAQSPRYKIIEKRQSVAFWCNPISGHATLYWYQQILGQGPKLLIQFQNNGVVDDSQLPKDRFSAERLKGVDSTLKIQPAKLEDSAVYLCASSSLAGWEKLFFGSGTQLSVL.

This chain links TRBV7-9 with TRBJ1-2; D gene ambiguous. V lost 1 base, J lost 5 bases, and 11 bases lay in between. The CDR3 runs to 14 residues. Germline assignment: CDR1 SEHNR and CDR2 FQNEAQ (reference sequence). The DNA of the CDR3 is TGTGCCAGCAGCTTAGATGGGTATGGGTATGGCTACACCTTC. Amino acid sequence: CASSLDGYGYGYTF.

This clonotype was detected only a few times. The J gene is TRBJ1-2, the V gene TRBV10-3; 7 bases align to TRBD1. The CDR3 totals 16 residues. Germline assignment: CDR1 ENHRY and CDR2 SYGVKD. The V gene end was trimmed by 10 bases and the J gene end by 4 bases; junction bases not matched to a gene: 18. CDR3 sequence (DNA): TGTGCCAGCAGAAGAAAACCGGGACAGCCTTTCTATGGCTACACCTTC. Residues: CASRRKPGQPFYGYTF.

The chain couples TRBV7-2 to TRBJ1-6; TRBD1 matches at 7 bases. The CDR3 is made up of 17 amino acids. CDR1 and CDR2 (germline): SGHTA, FQGNSA. V gave up 2 bases and J gave up 5 bases; unmatched junction bases: 9. The CDR3: CASSLPPITGDNSPLHF. The CDR3 DNA reads as TGTGCCAGCAGCTTACCCCCTATAACAGGGGATAATTCACCCCTCCACTTT.

The chain has TRBV6-4 and TRBJ2-7; TRBD1 aligns across 11 bases. V lost 2 bases, J lost 6 bases, and 9 bases stayed unmatched. This CDR3 contains 16 residues. CDR1 is MRHNA, CDR2 SNTAGT, per germline. Here the CDR3 DNA reads TGTGCCAGCAGTGACCCAGGACAGGGGGCTCCTTCCGAGCAGTACTTC. This translates into CASSDPGQGAPSEQYF.

This chain uses TRBV19 with TRBJ1-5, with TRBD1 as a possible D gene (5 bases). This CDR3 region has 13 residues. V was trimmed by 11 bases and J by 4 bases, leaving 15 bases between them. Germline V gene data show CDR1 as LNHDA and CDR2 as SQIVND (reference sequence). CDR3 coding DNA: TGTGCCTGGTCCGGGACCCTGAATCAGCCCCAGCATTTT. Its translation: CAWSGTLNQPQHF.

The J gene is TRBJ1-2, the V gene TRBV27; no firm D call. The germline gives CDR1 MNHEY, CDR2 SMNVEV (reference sequence). V was clipped by 3 bases and J by 8 bases, with 22 bases between them. This CDR3 contains 16 residues. The CDR3 region is CASSFSGLDSLGGYTF. CDR3 nucleotides: TGTGCCAGCAGTTTTTCCGGGCTTGACTCTCTCGGGGGCTACACCTTC.

This clonotype was counted a single time. The chain's CDR3 is CASSEKQYF. CDR3 DNA: TGTGCCAGCAGTGAGAAACAGTACTTC. The V call is TRBV2, the J call TRBJ2-5; D remains unclear. Germline V lookup: CDR1 SNHLY, CDR2 FYNNEI. V dropped 3 bases and J dropped 11 bases, with 4 bases sitting between them. This CDR3 contains 9 residues.

In regard to this clonotype: Here the CDR3 omits its conserved ending phenylalanine or tryptophan, so a read error is the likely source. This sequence joins TRBV9 and TRBJ2-5, with D hard to call. Trimming pared 0 bases from V and 5 bases from J, leaving 8 bases between. The CDR3 totals 13 residues. Germline CDR1 is SGDLS and CDR2 is YYNGEE. The CDR3 region has the DNA TGTGCCAGCAGCGTAGTAAGTGGGGAGACCCAGTACCTC. Translated: CASSVVSGETQYL.

In this sample, this clonotype turned up many times. The chain links TRBV2 to TRBJ2-2; tentative D call: TRBD1 (6 bases). Trimming stripped 3 bases from V and 1 base from J, with 6 bases between. Germline CDR1 reads SNHLY; CDR2 reads FYNNEI. There are 14 residues in the CDR3. The chain's CDR3 is CASSEDRNTGELFF. The CDR3 coding sequence is TGTGCCAGCAGTGAGGACAGGAACACCGGGGAGCTGTTTTTT.

Concerning this clonotype itself: A much larger clone lies one base from this, so it may be a read error. In nucleotides, the CDR3 is TGTGCCAGCAGGGACCGGACAGGGCGGGTCACTGAAGCTTTCTTT. Translated, it gives CASRDRTGRVTEAFF. V gene TRBV2 combines with J gene TRBJ1-1, with 8 bases identical to TRBD1. The germline V gene encodes CDR1 SNHLY and CDR2 FYNNEI. The junction had 10 bases not matched to a gene; V was cut back by 6 bases and J by 4 bases. CDR3 size: 15 residues.

In this sample, this clonotype turned up a few times. CDR3 DNA sequence: TGTGCCAGCAGCTTAGCGCCAGCGGGAGGGCCGAAGACCCAGTACTTC. Protein: CASSLAPAGGPKTQYF. The chain is built from TRBV7-2 and TRBJ2-5, with 10 bases identical to TRBD2. Germline lookup yields CDR1 SGHTA and CDR2 FQGNSA. V was pared by 0 bases and J by 6 bases, with 7 bases of the junction left unmatched. CDR3 size: 16 residues.

Concerning this clonotype itself: It may be a read error: a sequence one base away is much more abundant. Here the CDR3 reads CASSMIRGEQYF. The CDR3 DNA sequence: TGTGCCAGTAGTATGATAAGGGGCGAGCAGTACTTC. The rearrangement joins TRBV19 to TRBJ2-7, with a possible D match to TRBD1 (5 bases). V dropped 3 bases and J dropped 6 bases, with 9 bases sitting between them. This CDR3 is built from 12 residues. CDR1 LNHDA and CDR2 SQIVND come from the germline V gene (reference sequence).

This clonotype occurred many times. The chain has TRBV6-6 and TRBJ2-7; the D is unclear. CDR3 length equals 11 residues. CDR1 and CDR2 from the germline V gene are MNHNY and SVGAGI (reference sequence). V lost 4 bases to trimming and J lost 3 bases, with 4 bases between them. DNA for the CDR3: TGTGCCAGCAGTTCCCACTACGAGCAGTACTTC. Translated, it gives CASSSHYEQYF.

This clonotype was counted between two and nine times. The chain uses TRBV10-3 and TRBJ2-7, with D possibly matching TRBD2 (6 bases). The V gene's germline CDR1 is ENHRY and CDR2 SYGVKD. V dropped 8 bases and J dropped 5 bases, with 7 bases sitting between them. The CDR3 consists of 10 residues. The CDR3 here is CAISGDEQYF. The CDR3 coding sequence is TGTGCCATCTCGGGGGACGAGCAGTACTTC.

This clonotype has at least ten counts. V gene TRBV6-5 combines with J gene TRBJ2-5; 7 bases align to TRBD2. The CDR3 consists of 13 residues. The V gene's germline CDR1 is MNHEY and CDR2 SVGAGI. V lost 2 bases to trimming and J lost 5 bases; unmatched junction nucleotides: 2. The CDR3 sequence is CASSYRGEETQYF. For the CDR3, the DNA is TGTGCCAGCAGTTACCGGGGGGAGGAGACCCAGTACTTC.